What follows is one T cell receptor beta chain and its context. Antigen specificity is unknown. Profiling relied on immunoSEQ multiplex PCR, and the TCRdb table lists in-frame clones only, not all of them. The profile shows about 120,000 clones, about nine tenths of them singletons. These data belong to a study of T cell responses to AZD1222 COVID-19 vaccine. Trimming removed 3 bases from V and 6 bases from J, with 13 bases in between. The CDR3 contains 14 residues. The germline V gene encodes CDR1 SGDLS and CDR2 YYNGEE. The study's findings and limits: Spike-specific TCR breadth and depth grew following two AZD1222 doses. The reported proportion of spike-specific TCRs targeting unmutated variant regions was nearly half. The study found vaccine-associated CD4 TCRs spanning spike, dominant at 160-218 and 743-854.

This specimen was peripheral blood, taken on day 0 of AZD1222 vaccination. The chain recombines TRBV9 with TRBJ2-1; D gene uncertain. This sequence originates from an adult in good health. CDR3: CASSERTRSNEQFF. The CDR3 region has the DNA TGTGCCAGCAGCGAACGGACGCGAAGCAATGAGCAGTTCTTC.